A single sample gave rise to the 9 T cell receptor beta chains below, sequenced in a study of CD39 and CD103 CD8 tumor-infiltrating T cells. Only in-frame clones appear in the TCRdb table, and some are missing; sequencing was by immunoSEQ multiplex PCR. This sample yields 1,400 or so clones, of which about 60% are seen a single time; around 25% belongs to the top ten. Sequenced: CD39- CD103+ CD8+ T cells sorted from the tumor. Subset defined: CD103+CD39- single-positive CD45RA- CD8 T cells. These receptors originate from a human donor with head and neck squamous cell carcinoma.

Only a few counts were recorded for this clone. The gene calls are TRBV19 and TRBJ2-5, with 9 bases fitting TRBD1. V trimming: 3 bases; J trimming: 5 bases; junction bases outside the gene matches: 4. The length of the CDR3 is 14 residues. The germline V gene encodes CDR1 LNHDA and CDR2 SQIVND (reference sequence). DNA for the CDR3: TGTGCCAGTAGTATCGTGACAGGGGGTGAGACCCAGTACTTC. This translates into CASSIVTGGETQYF. Together with reference TRBV19 and TRBJ2-5, the CDR3 gives the full variable domain: DGGITQSPKYLFRKEGQNVTLSCEQNLNHDAMYWYRQDPGQGLRLIYYSQIVNDFQKGDIAEGYSVSREKKESFPLTVTSAQKNPTAFYLCASSIVTGGETQYFGPGTRLLVL.

The J gene is TRBJ2-1, the V gene TRBV28; D is undetermined. Germline V lookup: CDR1 MDHEN, CDR2 SYDVKM. This CDR3 has 16 amino acids. Trimming pared 2 bases from V and 0 bases from J, leaving 11 bases between. For the CDR3, the DNA is TGTGCCAGCAGTTTACACCCCAGTAGCTCCTACAATGAGCAGTTCTTC. Protein: CASSLHPSSSYNEQFF.

The CDR3 here is CASSQDGNRYNEQFF. For the CDR3, the DNA is TGCGCCAGCAGCCAAGATGGTAACAGATACAATGAGCAGTTCTTC. This chain connects TRBV4-3 to TRBJ2-1; D uncertain. The CDR3 loop spans 15 amino acids. Looked up from germline, CDR1 is LGHNA and CDR2 is YSLEER. V gave up 0 bases and J gave up 4 bases, with 10 bases separating them.

The V call is TRBV5-6, the J call TRBJ2-3; the match to TRBD2 covers 9 bases. Germline V CDR1 and CDR2: SGHDT, YYEEEE. This CDR3 spans 16 amino acids. After removal of 4 bases from V and 8 bases from J, the junction contained 14 bases not matched to a gene. The CDR3 spells CASSLGVAGAPGTQYF. The CDR3 nucleotides read TGTGCCAGCAGCCTCGGGGTAGCGGGGGCCCCAGGTACGCAGTATTTT.

The genes are TRBV7-6 and TRBJ2-7, with TRBD2 matching 8 bases. Losses at the gene ends were 5 bases for V and 4 bases for J; bases not matched to a gene: 13. The CDR3 consists of 16 residues. Per the germline V gene, CDR1 is SGHVS and CDR2 is FNYEAQ. The CDR3 is CASSTPGGEGAYEQYF. Here the CDR3 DNA reads TGTGCCAGCAGCACTCCCGGGGGGGAGGGTGCGTACGAGCAGTACTTC.

The chain carries TRBV4-1 and TRBJ2-1; TRBD2 agrees at 11 bases. With 4 bases clipped from V and 5 bases from J, the junction kept 4 bases outside the gene matches. The CDR3 runs 15 residues. Germline CDR1 reads MGHRA; CDR2 reads YSYEKL. In DNA form, the CDR3 reads TGCGCCAGCAGCCTTCGGACTAGCGGGCACAATGAGCAGTTCTTC. It is translated as CASSLRTSGHNEQFF.

This clone is classed as medium-sized (0.01 to 0.1%). The chain carries TRBV5-1 and TRBJ2-7; perhaps D is TRBD1 or TRBD2 (5 bases each). V was shortened by 5 bases and J by 5 bases, with 17 bases between the two germline ends. Germline CDR1 and CDR2: SGHRS and YFSETQ. The CDR3 length is 14 residues. CDR3 residues: CASRLPGPENEQYF. DNA for the CDR3: TGCGCCAGCAGATTACCGGGGCCGGAGAACGAGCAGTACTTC.

The gene calls are TRBV6-6 and TRBJ2-7, with 7 bases that match TRBD1. The CDR3 is 14 residues long. Germline loops: CDR1 MNHNY, CDR2 SVGAGI (reference sequence). V shed 5 bases, J shed 3 bases, and the junction held 7 bases outside the gene matches. The CDR3 nucleotides read TGTGCCAGCAGTCAGATGGACAGGCACTACGAGCAGTACTTC. Translated, it gives CASSQMDRHYEQYF.

The chain uses TRBV10-3 and TRBJ2-1; perhaps TRBD2 as D (5 bases). This CDR3 is built from 16 residues. Germline-derived CDR1 and CDR2 are ENHRY and SYGVKD. Trimming shortened V by 4 bases and J by 0 bases, and 13 bases separated the two germline ends. The CDR3 region has the DNA TGTGCCATCAGTGTATGGGGAGTCTACTCCTACAATGAGCAGTTCTTC. Protein sequence: CAISVWGVYSYNEQFF.